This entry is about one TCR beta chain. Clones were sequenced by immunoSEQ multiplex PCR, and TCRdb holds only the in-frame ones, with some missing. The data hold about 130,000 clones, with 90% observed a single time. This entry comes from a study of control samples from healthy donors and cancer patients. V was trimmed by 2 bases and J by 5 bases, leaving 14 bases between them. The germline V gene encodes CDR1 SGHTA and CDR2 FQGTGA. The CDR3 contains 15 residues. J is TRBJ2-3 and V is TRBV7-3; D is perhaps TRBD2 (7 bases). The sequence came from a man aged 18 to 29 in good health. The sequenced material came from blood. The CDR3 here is CASSLFGGAKDTQYF. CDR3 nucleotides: TGTGCCAGCAGCTTATTTGGGGGGGCGAAAGATACGCAGTATTTT.